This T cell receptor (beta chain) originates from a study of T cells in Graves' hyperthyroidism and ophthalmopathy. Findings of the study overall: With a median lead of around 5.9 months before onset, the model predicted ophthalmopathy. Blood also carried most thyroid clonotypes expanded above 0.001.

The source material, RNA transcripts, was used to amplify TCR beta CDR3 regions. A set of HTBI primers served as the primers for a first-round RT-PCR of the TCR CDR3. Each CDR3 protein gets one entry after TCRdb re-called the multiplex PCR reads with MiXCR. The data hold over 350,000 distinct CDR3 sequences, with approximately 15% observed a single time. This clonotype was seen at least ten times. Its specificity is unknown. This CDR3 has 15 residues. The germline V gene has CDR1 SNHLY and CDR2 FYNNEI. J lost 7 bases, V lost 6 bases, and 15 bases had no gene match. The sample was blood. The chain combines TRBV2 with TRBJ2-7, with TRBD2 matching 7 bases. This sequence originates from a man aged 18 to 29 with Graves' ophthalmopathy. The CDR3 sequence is CASRGGEGRLGEQYF. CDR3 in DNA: TGTGCCAGCAGGGGGGGGGAGGGCCGGCTCGGGGAGCAGTACTTC.